This T cell receptor beta chain was recorded in a study of shared clonotypes between healthy human individuals. Germline-derived CDR1 and CDR2 are KGHSH and LQKENI. This CDR3 is 15 amino acids long. Trimming cost V 2 bases and J 5 bases; bases outside gene matches: 5. Using immunoSEQ multiplex PCR, the repertoire was profiled, and TCRdb retains in-frame clones only, with some absent. The table records about 2.3 million clones, less than 95% of them present only once. Findings and limits, study-wide: The expectation was that sequencing depth would affect clonotype sharing among donors. Larger richness was generally estimated for naive than memory subsets.

As to this clone: Its antigen is undetermined.

The chain is built from TRBV18 and TRBJ2-1; 8 nucleotides align to TRBD1. The source is a man younger than 35 in good health. Some clones in this sample may be carry-over from other donors' samples. Sequencing was performed on naive CD4+ T cells from PBMCs. Subset meaning: CD45RA+ positively selected. CDR3 sequence: CASSPSQGADNEQFF. The CDR3 nucleotides are TGTGCCAGCTCACCAAGTCAGGGGGCCGACAATGAGCAGTTCTTC.